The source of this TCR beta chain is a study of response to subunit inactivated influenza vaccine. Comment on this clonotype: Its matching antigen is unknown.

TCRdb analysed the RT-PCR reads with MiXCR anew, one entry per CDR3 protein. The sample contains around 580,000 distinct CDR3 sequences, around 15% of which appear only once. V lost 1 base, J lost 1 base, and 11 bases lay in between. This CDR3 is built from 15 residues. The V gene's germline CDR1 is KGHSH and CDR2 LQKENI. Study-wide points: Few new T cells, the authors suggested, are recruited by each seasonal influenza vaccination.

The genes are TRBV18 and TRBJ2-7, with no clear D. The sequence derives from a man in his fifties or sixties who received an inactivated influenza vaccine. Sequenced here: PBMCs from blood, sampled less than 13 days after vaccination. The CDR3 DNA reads TGTGCCAGCTCACCACTCCAGGCCGGGTCCTACGAGCAGTACTTC. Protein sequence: CASSPLQAGSYEQYF. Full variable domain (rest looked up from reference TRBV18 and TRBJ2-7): NAGVMQNPRHLVRRRGQEARLRCSPMKGHSHVYWYRQLPEEGLKFMVYLQKENIIDESGMPKERFSAEFPKEGPSILRIQQVVRGDSAAYFCASSPLQAGSYEQYFGPGTRLTVT.